This passage covers 8 T cell receptor beta chains from one sample sequenced in a study of blood T cell repertoires in COVID-19 (dated by TCRdb to the early 2020s). Libraries came from the immunoSEQ multiplex PCR assay. The table was pulled from immuneACCESS by TCRdb, which kept in-frame rearrangements only. Such tables lose some clones; where checked, under half of the loss comes from unresolved V genes, and the rest has no known cause. Here the sample has about 200,000 clones; 70% to 90% occur a single time. The ten most abundant clones make up about 6% of the sample. Input material: peripheral blood. The receptors originated from a man older than 75 with acute or convalescent COVID-19.

This chain links TRBV7-8 with TRBJ2-7; 10 positions agree with TRBD2. J lost 2 bases, V lost 1 base, and 11 bases had no gene match. Germline values: CDR1 SGHVS, CDR2 FQNEAQ. The CDR3 has 18 residues. CDR3 residues: CASSLGGQTSGKTYEQYF. The CDR3 DNA reads TGTGCCAGCAGCTTAGGAGGCCAAACTAGCGGGAAGACCTACGAGCAGTACTTC.

The chain couples TRBV7-6 to TRBJ2-1; 12 bases fit TRBD2. The CDR3 runs 18 residues. With 1 base clipped from V and 2 bases from J, the junction kept 6 bases outside the gene matches. Looked up from germline, CDR1 is SGHVS and CDR2 is FNYEAQ. The CDR3 sequence is CASSLGASGRGAYNEQFF. In DNA form, the CDR3 reads TGTGCCAGCAGCTTAGGAGCTAGCGGGAGGGGGGCCTACAATGAGCAGTTCTTC.

The chain carries TRBV6-5 and TRBJ1-1; tentative D call: TRBD1 (6 bases). The length of the CDR3 is 13 residues. V lost 6 bases and J lost 4, with 12 bases in between. Germline V gene lookup returns CDR1 MNHEY and CDR2 SVGAGI. The CDR3 spells CASSLQGSTEAFF. In DNA, the CDR3 is TGTGCCAGCAGCTTACAGGGAAGCACTGAAGCTTTCTTT.

The genes are TRBV24-1 and TRBJ1-1; perhaps TRBD1 as D (6 bases). The CDR3 length is 13 residues. V was trimmed by 2 bases and J by 13 bases, leaving 16 bases between them. The germline gives CDR1 KGHDR, CDR2 SFDVKD. The CDR3 is CATSDSSGQTGFF. CDR3 in DNA: TGTGCCACCAGTGATTCCTCGGGACAAACGGGTTTCTTT.

The chain has TRBV14 and TRBJ1-1, with 7 bases that match TRBD1. This CDR3 is 18 amino acids long. V was pared by 1 base and J by 0 bases, with 11 bases of the junction left unmatched. CDR1 and CDR2 from the germline V gene are SGHDN and FVKESK. The CDR3 bases are TGTGCCAGCAGCCAAGTACCGACCGAGACAGGGCTGAACACTGAAGCTTTCTTT. Its protein product is CASSQVPTETGLNTEAFF. The full variable domain, completed using reference TRBV14 and TRBJ1-1, is EAGVTQFPSHSVIEKGQTVTLRCDPISGHDNLYWYRRVMGKEIKFLLHFVKESKQDESGMPNNRFLAERTGGTYSTLKVQPAELEDSGVYFCASSQVPTETGLNTEAFFGQGTRLTVV.

The chain carries TRBV6-2 or TRBV6-3 and TRBJ2-7, with 8 positions matching TRBD1. Germline V gives CDR1 MNHEY, CDR2 SVGEGT. Germline trimming cut 4 bases from V and 2 bases from J; bases unmatched to any gene: 4. This CDR3 comprises 14 residues. The CDR3 DNA follows: TGTGCCAGCAGTTCCGGGACAGGCACCTACGAGCAGTACTTC. Amino acid sequence: CASSSGTGTYEQYF.

The V and J genes are TRBV19 and TRBJ2-5; D is perhaps TRBD1 (6 bases). V was trimmed by 6 bases and J by 4 bases, leaving 12 bases between them. This CDR3 has 13 amino acids. Germline V gene lookup returns CDR1 LNHDA and CDR2 SQIVND (reference sequence). CDR3: CASSRGPRETQYF. CDR3 nucleotides: TGTGCCAGTAGCAGGGGTCCCCGAGAGACCCAGTACTTC.

The CDR3 protein is CASSLSGLAGNEQFF. The CDR3 bases are TGTGCCAGCAGCTTATCGGGACTAGCGGGGAATGAGCAGTTCTTC. V usage is TRBV7-9 and J usage is TRBJ2-1; 13 bases are shared with TRBD2. The germline V gene has CDR1 SEHNR and CDR2 FQNEAQ (reference sequence). CDR3 size: 15 residues. V lost 2 bases, J lost 7 bases, and 2 bases stayed unmatched.